This TCR beta chain was retrieved from a study of CD8+CD57+ T cells in acquired aplastic anemia. Study details: The mean DNA yield obtained from sorted CD4+ and CD8+ cells came to about 3.2 ug. Healthy donor CD4+ samples were sequenced to a depth that averaged roughly 9.9 million reads.

The TCR beta profiling, which covered VDJ combination and CDR3 sequence, was carried out using genomic DNA as the template. TCRdb re-derived calls from the reads in MiXCR, one entry per CDR3 protein. The sample gives a few hundred thousand distinct CDR3 sequences, 34% of which show up once; around 1.1% is in the top ten. The sequence derives from a human donor in good health, serving as a control. Source material: sorted CD4+, CD8+, or CD8+CD57+ T cells (not recorded which) from PBMCs.

In DNA form, the CDR3 reads TGCGCCAGCATGCGGACAGGGGGCGTAGAGACCCAGTACTTC. It yields the protein CASMRTGGVETQYF. This chain uses TRBV10-2 with TRBJ2-5; 11 nucleotides line up with TRBD1. This CDR3 spans 14 amino acids. Trimming removed 7 bases from V and 4 bases from J; junction bases left unmatched: 5. From germline, CDR1 is WSHSY and CDR2 SAAADI.